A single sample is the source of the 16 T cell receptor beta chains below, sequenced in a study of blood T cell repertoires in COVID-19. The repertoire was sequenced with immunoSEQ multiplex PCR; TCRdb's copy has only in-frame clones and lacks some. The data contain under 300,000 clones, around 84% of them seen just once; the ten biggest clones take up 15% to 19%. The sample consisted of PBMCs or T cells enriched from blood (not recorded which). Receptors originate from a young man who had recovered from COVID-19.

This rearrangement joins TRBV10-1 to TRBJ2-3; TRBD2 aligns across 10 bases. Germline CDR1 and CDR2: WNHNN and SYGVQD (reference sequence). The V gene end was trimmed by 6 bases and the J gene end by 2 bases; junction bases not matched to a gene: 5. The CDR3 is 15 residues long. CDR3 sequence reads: CASSPGTSATDTQYF. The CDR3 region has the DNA TGCGCCAGCAGCCCCGGGACTAGCGCCACAGATACGCAGTATTTT.

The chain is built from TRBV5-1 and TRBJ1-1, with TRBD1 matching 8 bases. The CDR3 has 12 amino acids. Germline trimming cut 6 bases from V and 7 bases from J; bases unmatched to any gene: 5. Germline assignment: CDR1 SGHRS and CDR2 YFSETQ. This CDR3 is CASKGQEIEAFF. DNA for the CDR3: TGCGCCAGCAAGGGACAGGAGATTGAAGCTTTCTTT.

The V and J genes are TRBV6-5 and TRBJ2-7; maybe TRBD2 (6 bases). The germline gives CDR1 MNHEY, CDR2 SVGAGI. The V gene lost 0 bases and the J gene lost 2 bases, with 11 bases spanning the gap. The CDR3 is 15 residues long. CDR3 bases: TGTGCCAGCAGTTACTCATGGGGACTCACCTACGAGCAGTACTTC. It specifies CASSYSWGLTYEQYF.

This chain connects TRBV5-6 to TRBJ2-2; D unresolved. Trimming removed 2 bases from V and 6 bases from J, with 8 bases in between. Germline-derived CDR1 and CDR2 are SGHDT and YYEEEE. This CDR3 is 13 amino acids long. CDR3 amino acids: CASSLGASGELFF. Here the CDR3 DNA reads TGTGCCAGCAGCTTAGGAGCGTCCGGGGAGCTGTTTTTT.

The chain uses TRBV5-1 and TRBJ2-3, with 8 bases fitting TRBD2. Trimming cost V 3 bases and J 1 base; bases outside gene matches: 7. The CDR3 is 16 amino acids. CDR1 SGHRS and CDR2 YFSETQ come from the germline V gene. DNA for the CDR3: TGCGCCAGCAGCTCCATTAGCGGGACCGGCACAGATACGCAGTATTTT. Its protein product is CASSSISGTGTDTQYF.

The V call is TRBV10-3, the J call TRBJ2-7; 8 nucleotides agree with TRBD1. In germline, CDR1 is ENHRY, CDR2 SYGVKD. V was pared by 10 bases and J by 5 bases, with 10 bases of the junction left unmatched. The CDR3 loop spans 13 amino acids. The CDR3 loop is CATISGQDHEQYF. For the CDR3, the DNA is TGTGCCACCATATCGGGACAGGACCACGAGCAGTACTTC.

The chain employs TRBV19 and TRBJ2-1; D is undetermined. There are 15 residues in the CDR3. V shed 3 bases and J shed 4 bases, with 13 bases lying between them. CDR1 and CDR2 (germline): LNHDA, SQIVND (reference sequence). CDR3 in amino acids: CASSMSEFFYNEQFF. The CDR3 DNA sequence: TGTGCCAGTAGTATGTCAGAATTTTTTTACAATGAGCAGTTCTTC.

The CDR3 sequence is CASFTGTGVNTIYF. The CDR3 coding sequence is TGTGCCAGTTTTACCGGGACAGGCGTAAACACCATATATTTT. This sequence joins TRBV28 and TRBJ1-3; TRBD1 agrees at 8 bases. The CDR3 loop spans 14 amino acids. Germline V CDR1 and CDR2: MDHEN, SYDVKM. V shed 9 bases and J 6 bases; nucleotides not matched to a gene: 10. The complete variable domain, with remaining parts taken from reference TRBV28 and TRBJ1-3, reads DVKVTQSSRYLVKRTGEKVFLECVQDMDHENMFWYRQDPGLGLRLIYFSYDVKMKEKGDIPEGYSVSREKKERFSLILESASTNQTSMYLCASFTGTGVNTIYFGEGSWLTVV.

For the CDR3, the DNA is TGTGCCAGCAGCCAAGGCACAGGCACGAACACCGGGGAGCTGTTTTTT. Translated, it gives CASSQGTGTNTGELFF. The chain uses TRBV7-6 and TRBJ2-2; tentative D call: TRBD1 (5 bases). The germline V gene encodes CDR1 SGHVS and CDR2 FNYEAQ. This CDR3 contains 16 residues. Trimming took 5 bases from V and 0 from J, leaving 13 bases between them.

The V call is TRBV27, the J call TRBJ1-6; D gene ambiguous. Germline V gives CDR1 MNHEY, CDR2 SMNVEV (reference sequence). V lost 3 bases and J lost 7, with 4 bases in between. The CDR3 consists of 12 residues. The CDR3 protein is CASSFPNSPLHF. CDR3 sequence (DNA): TGTGCCAGCAGTTTCCCAAATTCACCCCTCCACTTT.

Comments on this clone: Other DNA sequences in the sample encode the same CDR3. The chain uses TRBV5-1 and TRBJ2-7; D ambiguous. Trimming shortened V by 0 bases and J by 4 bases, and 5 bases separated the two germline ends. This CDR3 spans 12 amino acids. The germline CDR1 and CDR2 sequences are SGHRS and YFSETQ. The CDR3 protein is CASSLGGYEQYF. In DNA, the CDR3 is TGCGCCAGCAGCTTGGGAGGTTACGAGCAGTACTTC. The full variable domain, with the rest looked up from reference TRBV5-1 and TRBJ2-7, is KAGVTQTPRYLIKTRGQQVTLSCSPISGHRSVSWYQQTPGQGLQFLFEYFSETQRNKGNFPGRFSGRQFSNSRSEMNVSTLELGDSALYLCASSLGGYEQYFGPGTRLTVT.

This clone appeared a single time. The DNA for the CDR3 is TGCGCCAGCAGCGTAGGGACAGACAATGAGCAGTTCTTC. It specifies CASSVGTDNEQFF. V usage is TRBV5-1 and J usage is TRBJ2-1; 7 bases align to TRBD1. The length of the CDR3 is 13 residues. J was trimmed by 5 bases and V by 4 bases; bases with no gene match: 3. In germline, CDR1 is SGHRS, CDR2 YFSETQ.

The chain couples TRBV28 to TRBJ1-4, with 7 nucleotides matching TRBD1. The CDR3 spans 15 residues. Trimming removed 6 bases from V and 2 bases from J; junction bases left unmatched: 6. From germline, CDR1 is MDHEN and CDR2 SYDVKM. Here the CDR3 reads CASRQPGQTNEKLFF. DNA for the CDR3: TGTGCCAGCAGGCAACCGGGACAGACTAATGAAAAACTGTTTTTT.

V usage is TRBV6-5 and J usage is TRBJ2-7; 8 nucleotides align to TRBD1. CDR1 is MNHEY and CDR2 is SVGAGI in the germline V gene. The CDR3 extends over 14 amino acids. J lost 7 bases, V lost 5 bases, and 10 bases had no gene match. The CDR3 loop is CASSPSDRVGEQYF. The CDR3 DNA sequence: TGTGCCAGCAGTCCTTCGGACAGGGTGGGTGAGCAGTACTTC.

The CDR3 here is CASSLDWGLGEKLFF. The CDR3, as DNA: TGTGCCAGCAGCTTAGATTGGGGGCTCGGTGAAAAACTGTTTTTT. This rearrangement joins TRBV7-2 to TRBJ1-4; TRBD1 is a possible D gene (6 bases). The CDR3 covers 15 residues. Germline V gene data show CDR1 as SGHTA and CDR2 as FQGNSA. The ends were cut back, 1 base at V and 7 bases at J, with 13 bases in the middle.

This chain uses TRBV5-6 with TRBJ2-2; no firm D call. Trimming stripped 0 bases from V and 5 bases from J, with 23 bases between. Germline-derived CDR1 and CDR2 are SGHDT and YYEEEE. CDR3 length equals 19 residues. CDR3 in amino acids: CASSLVSHDTPLETGELFF. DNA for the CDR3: TGTGCCAGCAGCTTGGTCTCGCACGACACCCCTCTCGAAACCGGGGAGCTGTTTTTT.